The present entry profiles one T cell receptor beta chain with its context. Its target is not known. This clone may be a read error of a much larger clone one base away. Losses at the gene ends were 0 bases for V and 8 bases for J; bases not matched to a gene: 9. The germline V gene has CDR1 DFQATT and CDR2 SNEGSKA (reference sequence). The CDR3 is made up of 14 amino acids. TCRdb used MiXCR to reprocess the 5' RACE reads, holding one entry per CDR3 protein. This table has some 150,000 distinct CDR3 sequences, approximately 10% appearing once. The data were taken from a study of CD8 T cells in ankylosing spondylitis. Study outcomes and limitations: Ankylosing spondylitis blood seemed to carry a telltale TCR beta motif made of fewer than ten highly homologous variants. Within peripheral blood, clones linked to disease were CD8+ and relatively rare. Several of the motif variants were reported before in synovial fluid and blood from reactive arthritis. Researchers reportedly found disease-linked clones significantly enriched in matched ankylosing spondylitis synovial fluid.

The rearrangement links TRBV20-1 to TRBJ1-2; 7 bases map to TRBD1. Sequencing was carried out using blood, either unsorted or a sorted T cell fraction (not recorded which). The TCR originated in a female donor with ankylosing spondylitis or in good health (not recorded which). DNA for the CDR3: TGCAGTGCTAGAGATCTGGAGGACAGGAACGGCTACACCTTC. Amino acid sequence: CSARDLEDRNGYTF.